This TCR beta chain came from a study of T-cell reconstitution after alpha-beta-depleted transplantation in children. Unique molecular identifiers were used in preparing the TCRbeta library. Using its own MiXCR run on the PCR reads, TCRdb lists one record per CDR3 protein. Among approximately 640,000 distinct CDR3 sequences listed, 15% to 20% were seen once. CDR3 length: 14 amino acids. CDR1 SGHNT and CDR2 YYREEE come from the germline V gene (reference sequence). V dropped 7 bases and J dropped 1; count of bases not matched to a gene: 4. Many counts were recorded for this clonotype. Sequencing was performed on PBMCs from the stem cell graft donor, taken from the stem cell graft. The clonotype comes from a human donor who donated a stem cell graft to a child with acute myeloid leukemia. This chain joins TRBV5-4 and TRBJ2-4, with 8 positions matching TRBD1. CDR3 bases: TGTGCCAGCCGGGACAGGTCTGCCAAAAACATTCAGTACTTC. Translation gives CASRDRSAKNIQYF.